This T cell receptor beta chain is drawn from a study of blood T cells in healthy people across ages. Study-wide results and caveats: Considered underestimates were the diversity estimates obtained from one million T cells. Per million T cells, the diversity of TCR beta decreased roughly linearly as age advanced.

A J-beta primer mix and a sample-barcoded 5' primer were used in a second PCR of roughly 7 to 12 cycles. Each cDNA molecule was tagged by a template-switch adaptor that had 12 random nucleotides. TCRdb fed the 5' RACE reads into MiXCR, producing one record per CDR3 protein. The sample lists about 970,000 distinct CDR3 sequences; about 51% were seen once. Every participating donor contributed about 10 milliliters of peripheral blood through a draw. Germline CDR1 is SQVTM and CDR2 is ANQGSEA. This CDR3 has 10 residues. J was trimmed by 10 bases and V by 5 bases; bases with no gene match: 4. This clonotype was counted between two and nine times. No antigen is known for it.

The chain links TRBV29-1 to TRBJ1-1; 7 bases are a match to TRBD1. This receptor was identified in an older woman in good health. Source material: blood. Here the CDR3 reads CSVFRQGAFF. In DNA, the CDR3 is TGCAGCGTTTTTAGACAGGGAGCTTTCTTT.